This T cell receptor beta chain was identified in a study of blood T cells in healthy people across ages. The CDR3 runs 18 residues. Using a J-beta primer mix together with a sample-barcoded 5' primer, a second PCR was run for 7 to 11 cycles. From the 5' RACE reads, TCRdb called clonotypes with MiXCR, one entry per CDR3 protein. This table has around 800,000 distinct CDR3 sequences, roughly 53% appearing once. The sequence was collected from a man at least 80 years old in good health. Sequencing input: blood. This chain joins TRBV21-1 and TRBJ2-1; the DNA was not used to check the table's D call, TRBD2. TRBV21-1 is marked as a pseudogene. CDR3 amino acids: CASSKGIRREGHDGEQFF. The CDR3 nucleotides read TGTGCCAGCAGCAAAGGGATTCGGCGGGAGGGCCACGACGGTGAGCAGTTCTTC.